A single sample is the source of the 26 T cell receptor beta chains below, sequenced in a study of blood T cell repertoires in COVID-19 (dated by TCRdb to the early 2020s). Libraries were made using the immunoSEQ multiplex PCR assay. TCRdb took this table from immuneACCESS and kept in-frame rearrangements with V and J called. Such tables lack part of the clones; where checked against another copy, unresolved V genes explain under half of the gap, and the rest is unexplained. Present in this sample are a few hundred thousand clones, about 87% of which were seen just once. Together, the top ten hold over 2% of the sample. The specimen sequenced was peripheral blood. Source of these receptors: a woman between 45 and 60 years old with acute or convalescent COVID-19.

The DNA of the CDR3 is TGTGCCAGCAGTCACAGGGGCTTCCCCTACGAGCAGTACTTC. Translation gives CASSHRGFPYEQYF. J is TRBJ2-7 and V is TRBV28; 7 bases match TRBD1. CDR1 MDHEN and CDR2 SYDVKM come from the germline V gene. The length of the CDR3 is 14 residues. The V gene end was trimmed by 5 bases and the J gene end by 2 bases; junction bases not matched to a gene: 6. Based on the CDR3 plus reference TRBV28 and TRBJ2-7, the full variable domain is DVKVTQSSRYLVKRTGEKVFLECVQDMDHENMFWYRQDPGLGLRLIYFSYDVKMKEKGDIPEGYSVSREKKERFSLILESASTNQTSMYLCASSHRGFPYEQYFGPGTRLTVT.

This chain joins TRBV19 and TRBJ1-4; D not certain. V lost 7 bases and J 8 bases, leaving 11 bases between the germline ends. Germline V lookup: CDR1 LNHDA, CDR2 SQIVND (reference sequence). The CDR3 has 12 residues. The CDR3 spells CASTGRREKLFF. DNA of the CDR3: TGTGCCAGTACAGGTCGAAGAGAAAAACTGTTTTTT.

The gene calls are TRBV27 and TRBJ2-7; D call uncertain. V was shortened by 6 bases and J by 4 bases, with 13 bases between the two germline ends. The CDR3 extends over 13 amino acids. Germline V CDR1 and CDR2: MNHEY, SMNVEV (reference sequence). The CDR3 DNA reads as TGTGCCAGCAGCTACCGAGATGTGTACGAGCAGTACTTC. Its protein is CASSYRDVYEQYF.

The rearrangement links TRBV7-3 to TRBJ1-6; TRBD1 agrees at 9 bases. Trimming cost V 5 bases and J 9 bases; bases outside gene matches: 8. Germline V lookup: CDR1 SGHTA, CDR2 FQGTGA. The CDR3 has 15 amino acids. CDR3 residues: CASSKGTGSVSPLHF. The CDR3 nucleotides are TGTGCCAGCAGCAAAGGGACAGGGAGTGTTTCACCCCTCCACTTT. The full variable domain, in which reference TRBV7-3 and TRBJ1-6 provide the parts outside the CDR3, is GAGVSQTPSNKVTEKGKYVELRCDPISGHTALYWYRQSLGQGPEFLIYFQGTGAADDSGLPNDRFFAVRPEGSVSTLKIQRTERGDSAVYLCASSKGTGSVSPLHFGNGTRLTVT.

For this clone: The sample has other DNA sequences that encode this CDR3 too. The genes are TRBV7-2 and TRBJ2-3; no reliable D call. This CDR3 comprises 12 residues. Trimming removed 1 base from V and 6 bases from J, with 5 bases in between. Germline V CDR1 and CDR2: SGHTA, FQGNSA. In DNA form, the CDR3 reads TGTGCCAGCAGCTTAGTACGGGATACGCAGTATTTT. Its protein is CASSLVRDTQYF.

The V call is TRBV28, the J call TRBJ2-1; 11 bases match TRBD2. From germline, CDR1 is MDHEN and CDR2 SYDVKM. The CDR3 is made up of 16 amino acids. V lost 6 bases to trimming and J lost 8 bases; unmatched junction nucleotides: 12. The CDR3, as DNA: TGTGCCAGCAGGGTTTCGGGGCTAGCGGGAGGTGATGAGCAGTTCTTC. It encodes CASRVSGLAGGDEQFF.

This clone has a single count. The chain has TRBV12-3 or TRBV12-4 and TRBJ1-1; no firm D call. The CDR3 loop spans 12 amino acids. The V gene lost 3 bases and the J gene lost 5 bases, with 7 bases spanning the gap. The CDR3 protein is CASSFSPTEAFF. The CDR3 nucleotides are TGTGCCAGCAGTTTTTCCCCAACTGAAGCTTTCTTT.

The V and J genes are TRBV5-1 and TRBJ2-3; 8 positions agree with TRBD2. This CDR3 contains 14 residues. Germline assignment: CDR1 SGHRS and CDR2 YFSETQ. V shed 8 bases, J shed 4 bases, and the junction held 9 bases outside the gene matches. The CDR3 DNA reads as TGCGCCAGTTTAAGCGGGAGTGGCCCAGATACGCAGTATTTT. Amino acid sequence: CASLSGSGPDTQYF.

This sequence joins TRBV4-1 and TRBJ2-1, with 9 bases matching TRBD2. The CDR3 runs to 17 residues. V dropped 4 bases and J dropped 7; count of bases not matched to a gene: 14. The germline CDR1 and CDR2 sequences are MGHRA and YSYEKL. Here the CDR3 reads CASSPPPGLAGRNEQFF. In DNA form, the CDR3 reads TGCGCCAGCAGCCCCCCCCCGGGGCTAGCGGGAAGAAATGAGCAGTTCTTC.

The chain carries TRBV4-1 and TRBJ2-1; D not certain. The CDR3 runs to 16 residues. The germline V gene encodes CDR1 MGHRA and CDR2 YSYEKL. V was clipped by 1 base and J by 3 bases, with 13 bases between them. The CDR3 DNA sequence: TGCGCCAGCAGCCAAGTTATTGGGCAGAGCTACAATGAGCAGTTCTTC. Its protein is CASSQVIGQSYNEQFF.

The V and J genes are TRBV14 and TRBJ2-3, with 7 bases that match TRBD1. Germline values: CDR1 SGHDN, CDR2 FVKESK. This CDR3 region has 15 residues. Trimming cost V 2 bases and J 3 bases; bases outside gene matches: 5. The CDR3 DNA sequence: TGTGCCAGCAGCCAAACCGGGACAGTAACAGATACGCAGTATTTT. Amino acids: CASSQTGTVTDTQYF.

The rearrangement joins TRBV7-2 to TRBJ1-5; D unresolved. Trimming shortened V by 4 bases and J by 5 bases, and 12 bases separated the two germline ends. This CDR3 region has 14 residues. Germline V gene lookup returns CDR1 SGHTA and CDR2 FQGNSA. The CDR3 region has the DNA TGTGCCAGCAGCTATCCGGGGAATTATCAGCCCCAGCATTTT. Protein product: CASSYPGNYQPQHF.

The rearrangement uses TRBV9 and TRBJ1-1, with a weak D call TRBD1 (6 bases). Germline-derived CDR1 and CDR2 are SGDLS and YYNGEE. Between the trimmed V and J ends, which lost 2 bases and 4 bases, there was a span of 15 bases. CDR3 length: 15 residues. Here the CDR3 reads CASSVTGNVGTEAFF. CDR3 sequence (DNA): TGTGCCAGCAGCGTCACAGGGAATGTCGGCACTGAAGCTTTCTTT.

The chain is built from TRBV7-9 and TRBJ1-1; the D gene is possibly TRBD1 (6 bases). Trimming left V 6 bases short and J 4 bases short, with 15 bases between. This CDR3 contains 14 residues. Germline-derived CDR1 and CDR2 are SEHNR and FQNEAQ (reference sequence). As DNA, the CDR3 is TGTGCCAGCAGTCTCGGGGGGCTCGGCACTGAAGCTTTCTTT. Amino acids: CASSLGGLGTEAFF.

The CDR3 DNA is TGTGCCAGTAGTACGGCCCCGAGGCGGGCTGAAGCTTTCTTT. Residues: CASSTAPRRAEAFF. The gene calls are TRBV19 and TRBJ1-1; no definite D call. V was shortened by 4 bases and J by 6 bases, with 15 bases between the two germline ends. This CDR3 region has 14 residues. Germline V gene lookup returns CDR1 LNHDA and CDR2 SQIVND (reference sequence).

The chain combines TRBV28 with TRBJ1-6; 8 bases agree with TRBD1. The CDR3 length is 14 residues. CDR1 and CDR2 from the germline V gene are MDHEN and SYDVKM. J lost 8 bases, V lost 6 bases, and 6 bases had no gene match. CDR3 sequence: CASSRDRGYSPLHF. For the CDR3, the DNA is TGTGCCAGCAGCCGAGACAGGGGTTATTCACCCCTCCACTTT.

J is TRBJ1-5 and V is TRBV19; D is ambiguous. Germline V lookup: CDR1 LNHDA, CDR2 SQIVND (reference sequence). This CDR3 has 14 residues. The germline V and J ends were trimmed by 1 base and 7 bases, with 11 bases remaining between them. CDR3 sequence reads: CASSIARGGQPQHF. CDR3 DNA sequence: TGTGCCAGTAGTATAGCTCGGGGTGGCCAGCCCCAGCATTTT.

The chain employs TRBV24-1 and TRBJ2-1; 9 bases align to TRBD1. The CDR3 runs 15 residues. V was pared by 3 bases and J by 6 bases, with 5 bases of the junction left unmatched. Germline assignment: CDR1 KGHDR and CDR2 SFDVKD. The DNA of the CDR3 is TGTGCCACCAGTGATACCGGGACAGGGTTCAATGAGCAGTTCTTC. This encodes CATSDTGTGFNEQFF.

The V and J genes are TRBV6-1 and TRBJ2-5, with 8 bases fitting TRBD1. The CDR3 loop spans 14 amino acids. Looked up from germline, CDR1 is MNHNS and CDR2 is SASEGT. The trim removed 3 bases at V and 5 bases at J, leaving 5 bases unmatched. The CDR3: CASSENRGLETQYF. The CDR3 DNA reads TGTGCCAGCAGTGAGAACAGGGGGTTGGAGACCCAGTACTTC.

The chain links TRBV9 to TRBJ2-1, with D possibly matching TRBD2 (6 bases). Trimming shortened V by 3 bases and J by 5 bases, and 9 bases separated the two germline ends. The CDR3 runs 13 residues. The germline gives CDR1 SGDLS, CDR2 YYNGEE. In nucleotides, the CDR3 is TGTGCCAGCAGCGGCGGGGTACACAATGAGCAGTTCTTC. The encoded protein is CASSGGVHNEQFF.

J is TRBJ1-3 and V is TRBV18; D may be TRBD1 (6 bases). The CDR3 is made up of 16 amino acids. The V end was cut by 2 bases, the J end by 4 bases, with 15 bases between. CDR1 is KGHSH, CDR2 LQKENI, per germline. CDR3 loop: CASSPSVGGRGNTIYF. DNA of the CDR3: TGTGCCAGCTCACCATCCGTCGGGGGGCGAGGAAACACCATATATTTT.

The rearrangement uses TRBV21-1 and TRBJ1-2; TRBD1 is the table's D call and was not checked against the DNA. TRBV21-1 is marked as a pseudogene. The CDR3 has 13 amino acids. CDR3 sequence: CASMRHYNYGYTF. Here the CDR3 DNA reads TGTGCCAGCATGCGACATTATAACTATGGCTACACCTTC.

The chain is built from TRBV6-1 and TRBJ1-5; the D gene is possibly TRBD1 (5 bases). The length of the CDR3 is 13 residues. Germline CDR1 and CDR2: MNHNS and SASEGT. The germline V and J ends were trimmed by 2 bases and 4 bases, with 6 bases remaining between them. CDR3 DNA sequence: TGTGCCAGCAGTGAACAGGGAAATCAGCCCCAGCATTTT. This encodes CASSEQGNQPQHF.

The chain is built from TRBV27 and TRBJ2-2; no clear D. V was trimmed by 3 bases and J by 7 bases, leaving 15 bases between them. The germline V gene has CDR1 MNHEY and CDR2 SMNVEV (reference sequence). The length of the CDR3 is 15 residues. This chain's CDR3 is CASSFFPLGDGELFF. For the CDR3, the DNA is TGTGCCAGCAGTTTTTTTCCTTTGGGCGACGGGGAGCTGTTTTTT.

J is TRBJ1-5 and V is TRBV7-2; weak D call: TRBD1 (6 bases). The germline gives CDR1 SGHTA, CDR2 FQGNSA. CDR3 length: 15 residues. With 3 bases removed from V and 11 bases from J, the gap between germline ends came to 20 bases. The CDR3 protein is CASSFLQGIGSAQHF. CDR3 DNA: TGTGCCAGCAGCTTCCTACAGGGAATCGGGTCAGCCCAGCATTTT. Full variable domain (rest looked up from reference TRBV7-2 and TRBJ1-5): GAGVSQSPSNKVTEKGKDVELRCDPISGHTALYWYRQSLGQGLEFLIYFQGNSAPDKSGLPSDRFSAERTGGSVSTLTIQRTQQEDSAVYLCASSFLQGIGSAQHFGDGTRLSIL.

This chain links TRBV29-1 with TRBJ2-7; 9 bases fit TRBD1. CDR3 size: 14 residues. With 3 bases clipped from V and 4 bases from J, the junction kept 7 bases outside the gene matches. From germline, CDR1 is SQVTM and CDR2 ANQGSEA. CDR3 nucleotide sequence: TGCAGCGTTGATTTGGGACAGGGTACGTACGAGCAGTACTTC. Protein: CSVDLGQGTYEQYF.